Listed below are T cell receptor beta chains from one sample, sequenced in a study of shared T cell receptors in the human thymus. Sequencing was performed with immunoSEQ multiplex PCR; in TCRdb, only in-frame clones are kept and a portion is missing. The profile shows approximately 730,000 clones, 70% to 90% of them singletons. This sample also belongs to another study, concerning human thymus T cells.

The specimen was thymocytes. The receptors shown here come from a girl in the first two years of life with a congenital heart defect. Each CDR3 is given with its conserved first and last residue. A D gene is named only where the DNA matches it firmly.

CDR3 length	D gene	V gene	J gene	CDR3 protein
13	TRBD1	TRBV27	TRBJ1-1	CASRRRGRIEAFF
18	TRBD2	TRBV7-9	TRBJ2-5	CASSLWTSGSDQEETQYF
18	TRBD1	TRBV4-1	TRBJ1-5	CASSQVAQGTGDNQPQHF
16	.	TRBV7-6	TRBJ2-3	CASSPHLGGGGDTQYF
14	.	TRBV7-2	TRBJ1-1	CASSLIPGLTEAFF
16	.	TRBV5-8	TRBJ2-7	CASSLARPDRAYEQYF
13	.	TRBV9	TRBJ1-1	CASKKIAGREAFF
18	TRBD2	TRBV7-8	TRBJ2-1	CASSLHIRGLAVGHEQFF
15	TRBD1	TRBV19	TRBJ1-6	CATKDRNSYNSPLHF
14	TRBD1	TRBV4-3	TRBJ1-2	CASSPDRGSGGYTF
14	.	TRBV28	TRBJ1-5	CASSLAETNQPQHF
17	TRBD2	TRBV10-3	TRBJ2-7	CAISESSLAGAPSEQYF
12	.	TRBV6-5	TRBJ1-2	CASSRTDDGYTF
9	.	TRBV12-5	TRBJ1-1	CASGGAAFF
15	TRBD2	TRBV9	TRBJ2-1	CASSGRTRTYNEQFF
15	.	TRBV6-7	TRBJ1-5	CASRRPLGAAQPQHF
15	.	TRBV7-8	TRBJ1-2	CASSPGTRLRYGYTF
16	.	TRBV15	TRBJ1-6	CATSRGGEGGNSPLHF
13	.	TRBV4-3	TRBJ2-1	CASSRQPDNEQFF
18	TRBD1	TRBV5-5	TRBJ1-1	CASSLEDWDRELNTEAFF
13	.	TRBV7-3	TRBJ2-2	CASSPRGAGELFF
15	TRBD2	TRBV10-2	TRBJ2-7	CASRLQAGGRYEQYF
17	.	TRBV7-3	TRBJ1-3	CASSLRGGSPSGNTIYF
13	.	TRBV25-1	TRBJ2-7	CASSVDGSYEQYF
14	.	TRBV19	TRBJ1-1	CASSIQGTNTEAFF
13	.	TRBV11-1	TRBJ2-1	CASSLVEHHEQFF
18	.	TRBV10-3	TRBJ1-2	CAISLSGVGPSLDYGYTF
16	TRBD1	TRBV7-8	TRBJ1-1	CASSPDRAGLDTEAFF
16	.	TRBV5-6	TRBJ1-1	CASRGGPGKMNTEAFF
19	TRBD2	TRBV15	TRBJ2-1	CATSAGVASGGPGYNEQFF
18	.	TRBV15	TRBJ1-3	CATSRDWAENPSGNTIYF
16	TRBD1	TRBV7-2	TRBJ2-5	CASSPRTGGGQETQYF
12	.	TRBV5-4	TRBJ1-2	CASSLVSYGYTF
13	TRBD2	TRBV15	TRBJ2-7	CATSPRGTYEQYF
14	TRBD1	TRBV5-6	TRBJ1-1	CASSPPTGGTEAFF
15	.	TRBV5-1	TRBJ1-2	CASSVRDTLNYGYTF
20	TRBD2	TRBV9	TRBJ2-7	CASSVGEGASGGSRGYEQYF
16	.	TRBV29-1	TRBJ1-3	CSVVFGRGVSGNTIYF
12	.	TRBV6-5	TRBJ1-1	CASSYRSQKAFF